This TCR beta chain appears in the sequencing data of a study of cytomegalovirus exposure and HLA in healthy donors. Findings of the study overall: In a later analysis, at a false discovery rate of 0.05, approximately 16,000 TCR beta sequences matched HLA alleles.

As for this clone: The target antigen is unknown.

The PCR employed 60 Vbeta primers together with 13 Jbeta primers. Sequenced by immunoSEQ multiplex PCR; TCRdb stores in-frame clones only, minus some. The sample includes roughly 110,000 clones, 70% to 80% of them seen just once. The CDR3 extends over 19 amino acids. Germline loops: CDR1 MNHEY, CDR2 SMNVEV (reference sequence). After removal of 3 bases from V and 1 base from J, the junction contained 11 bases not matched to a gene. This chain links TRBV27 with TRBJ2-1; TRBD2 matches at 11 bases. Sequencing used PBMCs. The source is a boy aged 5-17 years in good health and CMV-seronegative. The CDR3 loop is CASSFTPTSGSSSYNEQFF. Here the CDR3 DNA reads TGTGCCAGCAGTTTTACCCCTACTAGCGGGAGTTCTTCCTACAATGAGCAGTTCTTC.